A selection of T cell receptor beta chains follows, all from one sample in a study of T-cell memory formation after mild COVID-19. TCRdb reanalysed the 5' RACE reads using MiXCR and keeps one entry per CDR3 protein. Of 300,000 to 400,000 distinct CDR3 sequences detected, roughly 14% appear once; the ten largest clones hold approximately 20%. Sequenced input: PBMCs or a T cell subset sorted from them (not recorded which). The receptors here all came from a man aged 18-30 years who had mild COVID-19 (a few samples of this study predate the infection). Cell type and time point are not known. Both conserved end residues are part of each CDR3. Each record gives: V gene, clone size, J gene, D gene, CDR3 DNA, CDR3 protein. D genes are given only for firm matches. The size entry is marked missing in some rows and otherwise reads once, few, many or a size class.

>TRBV7-9|few|TRBJ2-4|-
TGTGCCAGCAGCTTAGCCGCCTCGGGGACTCAGTACTTC
CASSLAASGTQYF
>TRBV7-9|many|TRBJ1-4|TRBD1
TGTGCCAGCAGCCCCGGACAGGGGAGGGCTAATGAAAAACTGTTTTTT
CASSPGQGRANEKLFF
>TRBV19|-|TRBJ1-5|-
TGTGCCAGTAGACCACCTATTGCGAGCAATCAGCCCCAGCATTTT
CASRPPIASNQPQHF
>TRBV7-3|few|TRBJ1-2|-
TGTGCCAGCAGCTTAAATCCGGGAGTCGATGGCTACACCTTC
CASSLNPGVDGYTF
>TRBV19|few|TRBJ2-7|-
TGTGCCAGTAGTATCCTTCTTAGCTCCTACGAGCAGTACTTC
CASSILLSSYEQYF
>TRBV20-1|-|TRBJ2-1|TRBD2
TGCAGTGCTGTGGCGGGGGGTCGATTCTACAATGAGCAGTTCTTC
CSAVAGGRFYNEQFF
>TRBV5-1|-|TRBJ1-1|TRBD1
TGCGCCAGCAGCGTGGACAGGGGGCGGACTGAAGCTTTCTTT
CASSVDRGRTEAFF
>TRBV10-3|few|TRBJ1-3|-
TGTGCCATCCGCGAAACGGTATTTCAGACTAGGGCTGCTTCTGGAAACACCATATATTTT
CAIRETVFQTRAASGNTIYF
>TRBV20-1|few|TRBJ1-3|-
TGCAGTGCTAGAGAGGTCTCAGGTCCCTCTGGAAACACCATATATTTT
CSAREVSGPSGNTIYF
>TRBV20-1|few|TRBJ2-3|TRBD2
TGCAGCGCTCCGGTTGGCCTAGCGGACTTCACAGATACGCAGTATTTT
CSAPVGLADFTDTQYF
>TRBV9|few|TRBJ1-6|-
TGTGCCAGCAGCGAAGGAGGGGCTGGGGGTTCACCCCTCCACTTT
CASSEGGAGGSPLHF
>TRBV15|few|TRBJ1-6|-
TGTGCCACCAACCGGGGGGGTTATTCACCCCTCCACTTT
CATNRGGYSPLHF
>TRBV10-3|-|TRBJ1-5|TRBD1
TGTGCCATCAGCAGGACAGGGTCGAATCAGCCCCAGCATTTT
CAISRTGSNQPQHF
>TRBV7-3|many|TRBJ1-2|-
TGTGCCAGCAGTGAAGGGGGGAACCGCTACACCTTC
CASSEGGNRYTF
>TRBV10-3|few|TRBJ1-2|TRBD1
TGTGCCATCAGGGGGACAGGGAGCTATGGCTACACCTTC
CAIRGTGSYGYTF
>TRBV10-3|few|TRBJ2-3|-
TGTGCCACCCAGCGGGTCAGCACAGATACGCAGTATTTT
CATQRVSTDTQYF
>TRBV4-2|few|TRBJ2-1|TRBD2
TGTGCCAGCAGCCAGGCCGCCACGGGGGGGGGGCTTGGTGAGCAGTTCTTC
CASSQAATGGGLGEQFF
>TRBV7-2|few|TRBJ2-1|-
TGTGCCAGCAGCTTAGGCTACGGGGCTTACAATGAGCAGTTCTTC
CASSLGYGAYNEQFF
>TRBV4-1|-|TRBJ2-4|-
TGCGCCAGCAGCCAAGAAGGGGCGGGATCCTCAAACATTCAGTACTTC
CASSQEGAGSSNIQYF
>TRBV19|few|TRBJ2-1|TRBD2
TGTGCCAGTAGTATTCTTACTAGCGGGGGAAATGAGCAGTTCTTC
CASSILTSGGNEQFF
>TRBV7-2|-|TRBJ1-1|TRBD1
TGTGCCAGCAGCTCCCCCTGGGACAGCAGAGAAGCTTTCTTT
CASSSPWDSREAFF
>TRBV5-1|-|TRBJ2-7|-
TGCGCCAGCAGCAAGGCGACCGAGCAGTACTTC
CASSKATEQYF
>TRBV10-3|-|TRBJ1-4|-
TGTGCCAGCCGTGAGGGGAATGAAAAACTGTTTTTT
CASREGNEKLFF
>TRBV9|many|TRBJ2-2|-
TGTGCCAGCAGCGTAGTCGACACCGGGGAGCTGTTTTTT
CASSVVDTGELFF
>TRBV19|-|TRBJ2-1|TRBD2
TGTGCCAGTAGCATAGCGGGGCAGGGGACTAATGAGCAGTTCTTC
CASSIAGQGTNEQFF
>TRBV27|-|TRBJ1-5|-
TGTGCCAGCAGTTGGGCAGGGAATCAGCCCCAGCATTTT
CASSWAGNQPQHF
>TRBV7-2|few|TRBJ2-1|-
TGTGCCAGCAGTCAAGACAGCATGATAGGGCAGTTCTTC
CASSQDSMIGQFF
>TRBV18|-|TRBJ2-7|TRBD1
TGTGCCAGCTCCGACTCCGGGACAGGGTTCAACGAGCAGTACTTC
CASSDSGTGFNEQYF
>TRBV27|few|TRBJ2-5|TRBD2
TGTGCCAGCAGTTCGTACCCAGCGGGGGGGCGAGGAGAGACCCAGTACTTC
CASSSYPAGGRGETQYF
>TRBV18|-|TRBJ2-3|-
TGTGCCAGCTCACCACCCTTCGGGATCACAGATACGCAGTATTTT
CASSPPFGITDTQYF
>TRBV6-2/TRBV6-3|few|TRBJ2-7|-
TGTGCCAGCAGTTCATACAGGGTCGGCTCCTACGAGCAGTACTTC
CASSSYRVGSYEQYF
>TRBV29-1|many|TRBJ1-6|TRBD1
TGCAGCGTGGGCCGGGACAGGGATTCACCCCTCCACTTT
CSVGRDRDSPLHF
>TRBV12-3/TRBV12-4|-|TRBJ2-1|-
TGTGCCAGCTTCCCCTCGTCAGGGAATGAGCAGTTCTTC
CASFPSSGNEQFF
>TRBV7-2|few|TRBJ1-5|-
TGTGCCAGCAGCTTAGAGGCACTTAGCAATCAGCCCCAGCATTTT
CASSLEALSNQPQHF
>TRBV6-5|few|TRBJ2-7|-
TGTGCCAGCAGTCGGGCGTCTGGGAGGTCCTACGAGCAGTACTTC
CASSRASGRSYEQYF
>TRBV19|few|TRBJ2-1|TRBD1
TGTGCCAGTAGTATAGGTCTGACAGGGGATCCCTCCTACAATGAGCAGTTCTTC
CASSIGLTGDPSYNEQFF
>TRBV20-1|-|TRBJ1-5|TRBD1
TGCAGTGGGAGGGGACAGGGCAATCAGCCCCAGCATTTT
CSGRGQGNQPQHF
>TRBV18|-|TRBJ1-1|-
TGTGCCAGCTCACCACCAGGCATCTTCGGGGGCACTGAAGCTTTCTTT
CASSPPGIFGGTEAFF
>TRBV6-1|few|TRBJ2-3|-
TGTGCCAGCAGTGCCAAGGGGAACCTACAGCCGACTAGCACAGATACGCAGTATTTT
CASSAKGNLQPTSTDTQYF
>TRBV10-3|few|TRBJ2-1|-
TGTGCCATCAGTGGGGGTTTCTCCTACAATGAGCAGTTCTTC
CAISGGFSYNEQFF
>TRBV7-2|-|TRBJ1-1|-
TGTGCCAGCAGCCACCCGTCCCAGACAGGGAACACTGAAGCTTTCTTT
CASSHPSQTGNTEAFF
>TRBV15|few|TRBJ2-5|-
TGTGCCACCAGCAGATCCCCGGGACTGAAAGAGACCCAGTACTTC
CATSRSPGLKETQYF
>TRBV12-3/TRBV12-4|-|TRBJ2-1|TRBD1
TGTGCCAGCAGTTTAATCGGTCCGGCAGGGGGTTACAATGAGCAGTTCTTC
CASSLIGPAGGYNEQFF
>TRBV5-1|-|TRBJ2-5|TRBD2
TGCGCCAGCAGCTCCGAGGGGAGGGGCCAAGAGACCCAGTACTTC
CASSSEGRGQETQYF
>TRBV7-9|-|TRBJ2-7|-
TGTGCCAGCAGAGAGGTCGACGAGCAGTACTTC
CASREVDEQYF
>TRBV11-2|few|TRBJ1-1|-
TGTGCCAGCAGCGGGACGCAGGGAATCACTGAAGCTTTCTTT
CASSGTQGITEAFF
>TRBV5-6|few|TRBJ1-1|TRBD1
TGTGCCAGCAGGTCCCTACAGGGGGCGAACACTGAAGCTTTCTTT
CASRSLQGANTEAFF